Following are 9 T cell receptor beta chains from one sample sequenced in a study of blood T cells in healthy people across ages. Then a second PCR, running roughly 7 to 11 cycles, was carried out with a sample-barcoded 5' primer and a J-beta primer mix. From the 5' RACE reads, TCRdb called clonotypes with MiXCR, one entry per CDR3 protein. The table records about 640,000 distinct CDR3 sequences, around three fifths of them present only once. Sequencing input: blood. Receptors originate from a man aged 55-75 years in good health.

The chain employs TRBV5-5 and TRBJ1-2, with D possibly matching TRBD1 (5 bases). V was clipped by 0 bases and J by 0 bases, with 15 bases between them. CDR1 is SGHKS and CDR2 is YYEKEE in the germline V gene (reference sequence). The CDR3 consists of 17 residues. The CDR3 reads CASSLAQAGAANYGYTF. The DNA of the CDR3 is TGTGCCAGCAGCTTGGCGCAGGCTGGGGCCGCTAACTATGGCTACACCTTC.

V gene TRBV5-1 combines with J gene TRBJ1-6, with D perhaps TRBD1 (5 bases). The germline V gene has CDR1 SGHRS and CDR2 YFSETQ. This CDR3 region has 14 residues. The V end was cut by 8 bases, the J end by 15 bases, with 24 bases between. As DNA, the CDR3 is TGCGCCAGTAGCCCGGGACTCGATCGAAGGCTCCTCCACTTT. Protein: CASSPGLDRRLLHF.

The genes are TRBV10-3 and TRBJ2-3; maybe TRBD1 (5 bases). The CDR3 extends over 12 amino acids. V lost 6 bases and J lost 7, with 11 bases in between. Per germline, CDR1 ENHRY and CDR2 SYGVKD. CDR3 sequence reads: CAISAQGHTQYF. DNA for the CDR3: TGTGCCATCAGCGCTCAGGGTCATACGCAGTATTTT.

The J gene is TRBJ1-3, the V gene TRBV4-2; D uncertain. The CDR3 runs to 13 residues. The V end was cut by 0 bases, the J end by 8 bases, with 8 bases between. Germline CDR1 is LGHNA and CDR2 is YNFKEQ. CDR3 sequence reads: CASSQDTWDTIYF. In DNA form, the CDR3 reads TGTGCCAGCAGCCAAGATACTTGGGACACCATATATTTT.

V and J are TRBV10-1 and TRBJ2-7; 9 bases match TRBD1. Germline-derived CDR1 and CDR2 are WNHNN and SYGVQD (reference sequence). The CDR3 totals 17 residues. The trim removed 2 bases at V and 0 bases at J, leaving 8 bases unmatched. The CDR3 region is CASSEGQGSPGSYEQYF. The CDR3 region has the DNA TGCGCCAGCAGTGAGGGACAGGGGTCCCCGGGCTCCTACGAGCAGTACTTC.

This clonotype was counted a few times. The chain combines TRBV7-8 with TRBJ2-7, with D unresolved. Germline V CDR1 and CDR2: SGHVS, FQNEAQ. V shed 1 base and J shed 6 bases, with 19 bases lying between them. There are 16 residues in the CDR3. DNA of the CDR3: TGTGCCAGCAGCTTAGGAAACCCGAACCCTTCGGGCGAGCAGTACTTC. It encodes CASSLGNPNPSGEQYF. Full variable domain (remainder filled in from reference TRBV7-8 and TRBJ2-7): GAGVSQSPRYKVAKRGQDVALRCDPISGHVSLFWYQQALGQGPEFLTYFQNEAQLDKSGLPSDRFFAERPEGSVSTLKIQRTQQEDSAVYLCASSLGNPNPSGEQYFGPGTRLTVT.

The rearrangement uses TRBV25-1 and TRBJ2-5; D may correspond to TRBD1 or TRBD2 (5 bases each). The CDR3 is made up of 15 amino acids. From germline, CDR1 is MGHDK and CDR2 SYGVNS. Trimming took off 4 bases at V and 1 base at J, with 13 bases between the two ends. The CDR3 bases are TGTGCCAGCAGTGTTCAGGCTGGGGGCCAAGAGACCCAGTACTTC. Its translation: CASSVQAGGQETQYF.

The sample holds a few counts of this clonotype. The chain couples TRBV21-1 to TRBJ2-3; the D call of TRBD1 is as the table states it, not checked on the DNA. TRBV21-1 is given as a pseudogene. The CDR3 is 14 residues long. CDR3 DNA sequence: TGTGCCCCCAGGGGGGACAGGTATAAAGATACGCAGTATTTT. It codes for CAPRGDRYKDTQYF.

About this clonotype itself: This may stem from a read error, because a much larger clone lies one nucleotide away. The chain joins TRBV7-9 to TRBJ2-1; no reliable D call. Trimming left V 2 bases short and J 0 bases short, with 5 bases between. The CDR3 consists of 14 residues. Germline V gives CDR1 SEHNR, CDR2 FQNEAQ (reference sequence). CDR3 region: CASSLISSYNEQFF. DNA for the CDR3: TGTGCCAGCAGCTTAATTAGCTCCTACAATGAGCAGTTCTTC.